The entry below describes one T cell receptor (beta chain). The data belong to a study of CD8 T cells in Susac syndrome. The authors reverse transcribed roughly 0.5 to 1 ug RNA with random hexamers. By means of immunoSEQ multiplex PCR, TCR beta CDR3 spanning 54 Vbeta and 13 Jbeta underwent amplification. Each CDR3 protein is one row after TCRdb ran MiXCR on the immunoSEQ multiplex PCR reads. Counted here are some 200,000 distinct CDR3 sequences, about 94% occurring once; the ten biggest clones make up more than 0.08%. Sequencing of TCR beta was undertaken in CD8+ and CD4+ T cells derived from blood. Germline loops: CDR1 SGDLS, CDR2 YYNGEE. Trimming shortened V by 0 bases and J by 4 bases, and 8 bases separated the two germline ends. The CDR3 is made up of 14 amino acids.

The rearrangement links TRBV9 to TRBJ1-5; D not certain. The material sequenced was CD4+ T cells from PBMCs. The origin of this receptor is a human donor with Susac syndrome. The CDR3 sequence is CASSVGIGNQPQHF. The CDR3 coding sequence is TGTGCCAGCAGCGTAGGGATAGGGAATCAGCCCCAGCATTTT. The full variable domain, completed using reference TRBV9 and TRBJ1-5, is DSGVTQTPKHLITATGQRVTLRCSPRSGDLSVYWYQQSLDQGLQFLIQYYNGEERAKGNILERFSAQQFPDLHSELNLSSLELGDSALYFCASSVGIGNQPQHFGDGTRLSIL.